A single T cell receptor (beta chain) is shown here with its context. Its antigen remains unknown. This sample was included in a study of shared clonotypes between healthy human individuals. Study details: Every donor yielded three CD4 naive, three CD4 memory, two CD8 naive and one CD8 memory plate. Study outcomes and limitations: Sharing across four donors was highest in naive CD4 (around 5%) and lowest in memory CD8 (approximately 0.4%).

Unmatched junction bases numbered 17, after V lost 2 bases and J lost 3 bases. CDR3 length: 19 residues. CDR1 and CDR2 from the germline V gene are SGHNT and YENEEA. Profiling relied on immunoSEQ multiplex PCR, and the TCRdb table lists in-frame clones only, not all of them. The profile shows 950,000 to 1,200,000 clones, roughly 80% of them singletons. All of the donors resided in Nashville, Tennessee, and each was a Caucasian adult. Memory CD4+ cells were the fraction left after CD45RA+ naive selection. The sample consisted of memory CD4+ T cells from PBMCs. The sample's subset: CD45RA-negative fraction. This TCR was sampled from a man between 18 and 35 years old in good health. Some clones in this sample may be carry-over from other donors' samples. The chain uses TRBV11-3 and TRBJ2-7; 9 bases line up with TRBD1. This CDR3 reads CASSLPGQGRSYVDYEQYF. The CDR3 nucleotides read TGTGCCAGCAGCTTACCGGGACAGGGCAGATCGTATGTTGACTACGAGCAGTACTTC.